This TCR beta chain was documented in a study of T cell changes during pregnancy in multiple sclerosis. V lost 6 bases to trimming and J lost 5 bases; unmatched junction nucleotides: 7. Germline-derived CDR1 and CDR2 are SNHLY and FYNNEI. The CDR3 spans 13 residues. Method: immunoSEQ multiplex PCR; TCRdb's copy keeps in-frame clones and lacks some. The sample records 30,000 to 45,000 clones, around 91% being singletons. The source of this sequence is a female donor in good health, enrolled as a control in a pregnancy study. The material was CD4+ T cells from peripheral blood mononuclear cells, obtained in the second trimester of pregnancy. The chain links TRBV2 to TRBJ2-7, with 7 bases identical to TRBD2. The CDR3 DNA reads as TGTGCCAGCAGCATTCTCGGGGGGAACGAGCAGTACTTC. The encoded protein is CASSILGGNEQYF.